This TCR beta chain is from a study of radiation and T cells in renal cell carcinoma. Using immunoSEQ multiplex PCR, the repertoire was profiled, and TCRdb retains in-frame clones only, with some absent. Of roughly 130,000 clones in the sample, 88% were seen once. Time point here: blood 2 weeks post-SBRT. Sample treatment: 15 Gy SBRT to primary tumor, nephrectomy 4 weeks later. After SBRT, blood was collected at 2 and 4 weeks, plus baseline. The tumor was a clear cell renal cell carcinoma. Germline loops: CDR1 SGHAT, CDR2 FQNNGV. The length of the CDR3 is 16 residues. Points on this clone: Its target is unknown. One junction end disagrees with the germline gene, perhaps due to a read error.

Study-level points and caveats: Top tumor clonotypes rose in blood 2 weeks post-radiation, then contracted.

The sample in question was blood, obtained from a patient whose treatment included radiotherapy and nephrectomy. The chain carries TRBV11-2 and TRBJ2-7, with D perhaps assigned TRBD1 or TRBD2 (6 bases each). The TCR originated in a woman aged 65 to 85 with renal cell carcinoma. CDR3 residues: CASSLVGGRGAYERYF. The CDR3 region has the DNA TGTGCCAGCAGCTTAGTAGGGGGGCGGGGCGCCTACGAGCGGTACTTC. Complete variable domain (other parts from reference TRBV11-2 and TRBJ2-7): EAGVAQSPRYKIIEKRQSVAFWCNPISGHATLYWYQQILGQGPKLLIQFQNNGVVDDSQLPKDRFSAERLKGVDSTLKIQPAKLEDSAVYLCASSLVGGRGAYERYFGPGTRLTVT.